This passage covers 15 T cell receptor beta chains from one sample sequenced in a study of T cell repertoires in cytomegalovirus infection. Their cognate antigens are unknown. TCRdb redid the calling of the reads with MiXCR, one entry per CDR3 protein. The sample carries approximately 1,000,000 distinct CDR3 sequences, approximately 32% recorded once. The specimen comprised cultured CD8+ T cells from PBMCs, sampled from culture after CMV antigen stimulation. The receptors derive from a human donor in good health (CMV status not recorded). Some clones in this sample may be carry-over from other donors' samples.

This clonotype was detected only a few times. The chain recombines TRBV3-1 with TRBJ2-7, with TRBD1 matching 10 bases. The CDR3 covers 15 residues. V was pared by 7 bases and J by 6 bases, with 12 bases of the junction left unmatched. Per the germline V gene, CDR1 is LGHDT and CDR2 is YNNKEL (reference sequence). In DNA form, the CDR3 reads TGTGCCAGCACCCCAATCGGGGACAGGGGAGGCGAGCAGTACTTC. Translated: CASTPIGDRGGEQYF.

This chain links TRBV10-3 with TRBJ1-3; 7 nucleotides align to TRBD1. CDR3 length: 19 residues. V gave up 8 bases and J gave up 2 bases; unmatched junction bases: 21. Germline V gene sequence: CDR1 ENHRY, CDR2 SYGVKD. The CDR3 nucleotides are TGTGCCATCTCCCGAACGGGCAGGGGGATTGCTCCTACTGGAAACACCATATATTTT. Translation gives CAISRTGRGIAPTGNTIYF.

This clonotype was seen ten or more times. The chain employs TRBV7-2 and TRBJ2-5, with D unclear. This CDR3 is 13 amino acids long. V was shortened by 6 bases and J by 5 bases, with 13 bases between the two germline ends. Germline V gene data show CDR1 as SGHTA and CDR2 as FQGNSA. Here the CDR3 reads CASRALELETQYF. The CDR3 DNA reads TGTGCCAGCAGGGCCCTCGAGCTTGAGACCCAGTACTTC.

This clonotype has more than one count but fewer than ten. The chain combines TRBV6-1 with TRBJ1-1, with unresolved D. V was pared by 1 base and J by 1 base, with 13 bases between. The CDR3 spans 16 residues. CDR1 MNHNS and CDR2 SASEGT come from the germline V gene. CDR3 amino acids: CASSEGPFVGNTEAFF. In nucleotides, the CDR3 is TGTGCCAGCAGTGAAGGGCCCTTTGTAGGGAACACTGAAGCTTTCTTT.

The rearrangement joins TRBV29-1 to TRBJ2-1; maybe TRBD2 (7 bases). V lost 7 bases, J lost 0 bases, and 19 bases lay in between. Germline loops: CDR1 SQVTM, CDR2 ANQGSEA. CDR3 size: 16 residues. The CDR3 coding sequence is TGCAGCGCCATCTTAGGGGGGGACGGCTCCTACAATGAGCAGTTCTTC. It translates to CSAILGGDGSYNEQFF.

The V gene is TRBV3-1, the J gene TRBJ1-6, with TRBD1 as a possible D gene (6 bases). The CDR3 consists of 20 residues. Trimming stripped 4 bases from V and 2 bases from J, with 24 bases between. The germline V gene has CDR1 LGHDT and CDR2 YNNKEL (reference sequence). The CDR3 coding sequence is TGTGCCAGCAGCCCCCTTCGGAACCCGGACAGACGAACCTATAATTCACCCCTCCACTTT. It translates to CASSPLRNPDRRTYNSPLHF.

V is TRBV2 and J is TRBJ2-1, with D tentatively TRBD1 (6 bases). The CDR3 length is 15 residues. V lost 2 bases and J 8 bases, leaving 16 bases between the germline ends. Per the germline V gene, CDR1 is SNHLY and CDR2 is FYNNEI. This CDR3 is CASSETGRGFYEQFF. DNA of the CDR3: TGTGCCAGCAGTGAAACGGGCAGGGGATTCTATGAGCAGTTCTTC. Full variable domain (remainder filled in from reference TRBV2 and TRBJ2-1): EPEVTQTPSHQVTQMGQEVILRCVPISNHLYFYWYRQILGQKVEFLVSFYNNEISEKSEIFDDQFSVERPDGSNFTLKIRSTKLEDSAMYFCASSETGRGFYEQFFGPGTRLTVL.

This clonotype appeared a few times. The CDR3, as DNA: TGCAGTGCTATCCTAGGGGAGATGAACACTGAAGCTTTCTTT. This codes for CSAILGEMNTEAFF. The V and J genes are TRBV20-1 and TRBJ1-1, with TRBD1 as a possible D gene (5 bases). V dropped 4 bases and J dropped 0 bases, with 12 bases sitting between them. The CDR3 totals 14 residues. Germline V gene sequence: CDR1 DFQATT, CDR2 SNEGSKA (reference sequence).

This clonotype appeared a few times. The rearrangement joins TRBV6-2 or TRBV6-3 to TRBJ2-1, with TRBD1 identical over 7 bases. With 6 bases clipped from V and 8 bases from J, the junction kept 10 bases outside the gene matches. The germline V gene encodes CDR1 MNHEY and CDR2 SVGEGT. This CDR3 has 14 residues. CDR3 protein: CASSLIDREHEQFF. In DNA form, the CDR3 reads TGTGCCAGCAGCCTAATAGACAGGGAACATGAGCAGTTCTTC.

The rearrangement uses TRBV19 and TRBJ2-3; D possibly corresponds to TRBD2 (6 bases). The length of the CDR3 is 16 residues. Germline assignment: CDR1 LNHDA and CDR2 SQIVND (reference sequence). V dropped 5 bases and J dropped 9 bases, with 24 bases sitting between them. The CDR3 here is CASSSRGGGRVDTQYF. For the CDR3, the DNA is TGTGCCAGTAGTTCAAGGGGCGGAGGGCGCGTTGACACGCAGTATTTT. The entire variable domain, with the rest obtained from reference TRBV19 and TRBJ2-3, is as follows: DGGITQSPKYLFRKEGQNVTLSCEQNLNHDAMYWYRQDPGQGLRLIYYSQIVNDFQKGDIAEGYSVSREKKESFPLTVTSAQKNPTAFYLCASSSRGGGRVDTQYFGPGTRLTVL.

The genes are TRBV5-5 and TRBJ2-7; D not certain. Per germline, CDR1 SGHKS and CDR2 YYEKEE (reference sequence). The CDR3 spans 16 residues. Between the trimmed V and J ends, which lost 2 bases and 5 bases, there was a span of 20 bases. The CDR3 loop reads CASSFFQIGPPHEQYF. Written as DNA, the CDR3 is TGTGCCAGCAGCTTTTTTCAGATTGGGCCACCCCACGAGCAGTACTTC.

V and J are TRBV4-1 and TRBJ2-3; 8 bases fit TRBD2. The CDR3 is 16 amino acids. With V trimmed by 3 bases and J by 3 bases, 8 bases remained unmatched. Per the germline V gene, CDR1 is MGHRA and CDR2 is YSYEKL. CDR3 in amino acids: CASSQVGTRITDTQYF. CDR3 DNA sequence: TGCGCCAGCAGCCAGGTCGGGACTAGGATTACAGATACGCAGTATTTT.

The gene calls are TRBV7-6 and TRBJ2-2, with D maybe TRBD2 (7 bases). V dropped 4 bases and J dropped 5 bases, with 14 bases sitting between them. Looked up from germline, CDR1 is SGHVS and CDR2 is FNYEAQ. The length of the CDR3 is 15 residues. This chain's CDR3 is CASSWYREGTGELFF. The CDR3 DNA is TGTGCCAGCAGCTGGTACAGGGAGGGAACCGGGGAGCTGTTTTTT.

This clonotype was seen ten or more times. CDR3 region: CASGPEGTGGSPLHF. The CDR3 bases are TGCGCCAGCGGACCCGAAGGGACAGGAGGATCACCCCTCCACTTT. The rearrangement links TRBV4-1 to TRBJ1-6; 8 bases map to TRBD1. V lost 8 bases, J lost 10 bases, and 13 bases stayed unmatched. The germline gives CDR1 MGHRA, CDR2 YSYEKL. This CDR3 is built from 15 residues.

The chain links TRBV6-5 to TRBJ2-5; D possibly corresponds to TRBD1 (6 bases). CDR1 is MNHEY, CDR2 SVGAGI, per germline. The length of the CDR3 is 15 residues. V was shortened by 1 base and J by 4 bases, with 13 bases between the two germline ends. This CDR3 is CASSYLRTDRETQYF. The CDR3 region has the DNA TGTGCCAGCAGTTACTTGAGGACAGACAGAGAGACCCAGTACTTC.